The 23 T cell receptor beta chains presented below share a single source sample, sequenced in a study of cytomegalovirus exposure and HLA in healthy donors. PCR involved 60 Vbeta and 13 Jbeta primers. Method: immunoSEQ multiplex PCR; TCRdb's copy keeps in-frame clones and lacks some. Of 110,000 to 150,000 clones detected, 70% appear once; the ten largest clones hold approximately 2%. The sequencing sample was made of PBMCs. The source is an older woman in good health and CMV-seropositive.

V gene TRBV6-5 combines with J gene TRBJ2-7; maybe TRBD1 (5 bases). The CDR3 totals 14 residues. Trimming took 3 bases from V and 2 from J, leaving 11 bases between them. Per the germline V gene, CDR1 is MNHEY and CDR2 is SVGAGI. The CDR3 DNA reads TGTGCCAGCAGTTATAGGCAGGGCCCCTACGAGCAGTACTTC. This sequence encodes CASSYRQGPYEQYF.

This chain connects TRBV5-1 to TRBJ1-1; possibly TRBD1 for D (6 bases). The CDR3 is made up of 15 amino acids. Trimming left V 4 bases short and J 0 bases short, with 13 bases between. From germline, CDR1 is SGHRS and CDR2 YFSETQ. The CDR3 spells CASSAYRAMNTEAFF. Here the CDR3 DNA reads TGCGCCAGCAGCGCCTACAGGGCCATGAACACTGAAGCTTTCTTT.

The chain joins TRBV11-3 to TRBJ2-1; a weak D match, TRBD1 (5 bases). With 5 bases removed from V and 0 bases from J, the gap between germline ends came to 14 bases. This CDR3 is built from 16 residues. Germline V gives CDR1 SGHNT, CDR2 YENEEA. Written as DNA, the CDR3 is TGTGCCAGCAGCCCTAGGGGAAAGAGCTCCTACAATGAGCAGTTCTTC. Translating it yields CASSPRGKSSYNEQFF.

This clone occurred a few times. J is TRBJ1-1 and V is TRBV6-5; tentatively, D is TRBD1 (6 bases). Trimming shortened V by 6 bases and J by 0 bases, and 14 bases separated the two germline ends. This CDR3 spans 15 amino acids. Germline CDR1 MNHEY, CDR2 SVGAGI. CDR3 region: CASRRDRIMNTEAFF. The CDR3 nucleotides are TGTGCCAGCAGAAGAGACAGGATCATGAACACTGAAGCTTTCTTT.

The chain is built from TRBV6-4 and TRBJ2-2; possibly TRBD2 for D (6 bases). CDR3 length: 18 amino acids. The ends were cut back, 10 bases at V and 1 base at J, with 25 bases in the middle. Germline lookup yields CDR1 MRHNA and CDR2 SNTAGT. The CDR3 loop is CATPEGRAKERNTGELFF. Here the CDR3 DNA reads TGTGCCACTCCGGAGGGGCGGGCAAAAGAAAGGAACACCGGGGAGCTGTTTTTT.

This sequence joins TRBV10-1 and TRBJ1-1; possibly TRBD1 for D (5 bases). V was trimmed by 6 bases and J by 4 bases, leaving 15 bases between them. Germline CDR1 WNHNN, CDR2 SYGVQD (reference sequence). This CDR3 is 14 amino acids long. The CDR3 DNA reads as TGCGCCAGCAGCAAAGGGGACTTGGGCACTGAAGCTTTCTTT. Its protein product is CASSKGDLGTEAFF.

The chain uses TRBV5-4 and TRBJ1-1; 7 nucleotides line up with TRBD1. Trimming took 4 bases from V and 3 from J; bases not matched to a gene: 6. Germline V CDR1 and CDR2: SGHNT, YYREEE (reference sequence). CDR3 length: 14 residues. The CDR3 bases are TGTGCCAGCAGCGACCGACAGGGCGACACTGAAGCTTTCTTT. Protein: CASSDRQGDTEAFF. Based on the CDR3 plus reference TRBV5-4 and TRBJ1-1, the full variable domain is ETGVTQSPTHLIKTRGQQVTLRCSSQSGHNTVSWYQQALGQGPQFIFQYYREEENGRGNFPPRFSGLQFPNYSSELNVNALELDDSALYLCASSDRQGDTEAFFGQGTRLTVV.

This rearrangement joins TRBV7-8 to TRBJ2-7; 7 positions match TRBD2. V dropped 3 bases and J dropped 4; count of bases not matched to a gene: 6. The V gene's germline CDR1 is SGHVS and CDR2 FQNEAQ. The CDR3 covers 14 residues. In nucleotides, the CDR3 is TGTGCCAGCAGCTTTGGCGGGAGCAGATACGAGCAGTACTTC. Residues: CASSFGGSRYEQYF.

This chain joins TRBV6-6 and TRBJ2-3; weak D call: TRBD1 (5 bases). The germline V gene encodes CDR1 MNHNY and CDR2 SVGAGI (reference sequence). V was clipped by 8 bases and J by 0 bases, with 12 bases between them. The CDR3 length is 14 residues. The CDR3 nucleotides read TGTGCCAGCCGAGGCAGGGCCAGCACAGATACGCAGTATTTT. It codes for CASRGRASTDTQYF.

CDR3 loop: CASSLSNPDSGNTIYF. CDR3 DNA sequence: TGCGCCAGCAGCTTGAGTAACCCAGATTCTGGAAACACCATATATTTT. The chain couples TRBV5-1 to TRBJ1-3; D is unresolved. The germline V gene encodes CDR1 SGHRS and CDR2 YFSETQ. The CDR3 runs 16 residues. The ends were cut back, 1 base at V and 1 base at J, with 12 bases in the middle.

The chain combines TRBV20-1 with TRBJ1-1; the D is unclear. Germline V gives CDR1 DFQATT, CDR2 SNEGSKA (reference sequence). V was clipped by 2 bases and J by 7 bases, with 8 bases between them. CDR3 length: 11 residues. CDR3 sequence: CSARRSLEAFF. The CDR3 nucleotides read TGCAGTGCTAGACGGTCCCTTGAAGCTTTCTTT.

The chain couples TRBV19 to TRBJ2-5; 7 bases match TRBD1. V was pared by 1 base and J by 0 bases, with 2 bases of the junction left unmatched. The CDR3 loop spans 15 amino acids. Germline CDR1 and CDR2: LNHDA and SQIVND (reference sequence). CDR3 region: CASSIADRDQETQYF. The CDR3 nucleotides are TGTGCCAGTAGTATAGCCGACAGGGACCAAGAGACCCAGTACTTC.

This clone showed up just a few times. This chain links TRBV28 with TRBJ2-5; 9 nucleotides match TRBD2. The CDR3 is made up of 16 amino acids. Trimming took 1 base from V and 4 from J; bases not matched to a gene: 7. CDR1 is MDHEN, CDR2 SYDVKM, per germline. CDR3 loop: CASSLSPGLATETQYF. The CDR3 DNA is TGTGCCAGCAGTTTATCCCCGGGACTAGCTACAGAGACCCAGTACTTC.

The chain links TRBV6-6 to TRBJ2-2; TRBD2 matches at 7 bases. The CDR3 length is 14 residues. Germline assignment: CDR1 MNHNY and CDR2 SVGAGI (reference sequence). The ends lost 6 bases at V and 2 bases at J; junction bases unmatched: 3. CDR3 sequence reads: CASSPGLNTGELFF. CDR3 bases: TGTGCCAGCAGCCCGGGACTAAACACCGGGGAGCTGTTTTTT.

The V and J genes are TRBV9 and TRBJ2-7; 9 bases line up with TRBD2. The CDR3 is made up of 15 amino acids. Trimming at V came to 0 bases and at J to 4 bases, leaving 5 bases not matched to a gene. Germline V gives CDR1 SGDLS, CDR2 YYNGEE. In DNA, the CDR3 is TGTGCCAGCAGCGTAGATCCGAGCGGGAGGTACGAGCAGTACTTC. Encoded protein: CASSVDPSGRYEQYF.

The sample holds a few counts of this clone. Other DNA sequences in this specimen translate into the identical CDR3. The chain has TRBV6-5 and TRBJ1-3; 9 nucleotides match TRBD1. In germline, CDR1 is MNHEY, CDR2 SVGAGI. V lost 6 bases, J lost 4 bases, and 4 bases stayed unmatched. The CDR3 extends over 14 amino acids. DNA for the CDR3: TGTGCCAGCAGCCGGGGACAGGGCGGAAACACCATATATTTT. This codes for CASSRGQGGNTIYF.

This clone showed up just a few times. The chain has TRBV30 and TRBJ2-1, with 12 bases identical to TRBD2. V was pared by 0 bases and J by 7 bases, with 10 bases of the junction left unmatched. CDR1 and CDR2 from the germline V gene are GTSNPN and SVGIG (reference sequence). The CDR3 length is 17 residues. CDR3 nucleotide sequence: TGTGCCTGGAGTGTAAGTTGGACTAGCGGGGTGACAAATGAGCAGTTCTTC. This sequence encodes CAWSVSWTSGVTNEQFF. Supplemented by reference TRBV30 and TRBJ2-1, the full variable domain reads SQTIHQWPATLVQPVGSPLSLECTVEGTSNPNLYWYRQAAGRGLQLLFYSVGIGQISSEVPQNLSASRPQDRQFILSSKKLLLSDSGFYLCAWSVSWTSGVTNEQFFGPGTRLTVL.

Of note for this clone: The junction departs from germline at one end; a sequencing error may be responsible. This chain links TRBV5-4 with TRBJ2-2; possibly TRBD2 for D (5 bases). In germline, CDR1 is SGHNT, CDR2 YYREEE (reference sequence). This CDR3 is built from 13 residues. In DNA form, the CDR3 reads TGTGCCAGCAGTTTGGACTGGACCGGGGAGCTGTTTTTT. It is translated as CASSLDWTGELFF.

The gene calls are TRBV28 and TRBJ1-5; D not resolved. The CDR3 totals 12 residues. V lost 2 bases to trimming and J lost 7 bases, with 6 bases between them. From germline, CDR1 is MDHEN and CDR2 SYDVKM. CDR3 protein: CASSLEGQPQHF. DNA for the CDR3: TGTGCCAGCAGTTTAGAGGGACAGCCCCAGCATTTT.

This clone has a count of ten or more. CDR3 region: CASSPTYSGANVLTF. The DNA of the CDR3 is TGTGCCAGCAGCCCTACCTACTCTGGGGCCAACGTCCTGACTTTC. The rearrangement links TRBV6-4 to TRBJ2-6; D is unresolved. The germline V gene has CDR1 MRHNA and CDR2 SNTAGT. This CDR3 has 15 residues. Trimming pared 6 bases from V and 0 bases from J, leaving 9 bases between.

The table lists this clone with a few counts. The rearrangement links TRBV28 to TRBJ2-1; TRBD2 matches 13 bases. Unmatched junction bases numbered 3, after V lost 5 bases and J lost 5 bases. Germline V gene sequence: CDR1 MDHEN, CDR2 SYDVKM. This CDR3 comprises 15 residues. The CDR3 sequence is CASSLTSGRDNEQFF. CDR3 nucleotide sequence: TGTGCCAGCAGTCTAACTAGCGGGAGGGACAATGAGCAGTTCTTC.

The chain couples TRBV28 to TRBJ1-5; TRBD1 is a possible D gene (6 bases). There are 16 residues in the CDR3. Germline CDR1 reads MDHEN; CDR2 reads SYDVKM. V was trimmed by 6 bases and J by 1 base, leaving 16 bases between them. The chain's CDR3 is CASRPTGPSSNQPQHF. Written as DNA, the CDR3 is TGTGCCAGCAGACCGACAGGTCCCTCGAGCAATCAGCCCCAGCATTTT.

This sequence joins TRBV27 and TRBJ2-1, with 9 nucleotides matching TRBD2. The CDR3 contains 17 residues. Per the germline V gene, CDR1 is MNHEY and CDR2 is SMNVEV (reference sequence). V shed 2 bases and J 8 bases; nucleotides not matched to a gene: 13. CDR3 region: CASSLAGRREGNYEQFF. DNA of the CDR3: TGTGCCAGCAGTTTAGCTGGTCGGCGGGAGGGCAACTATGAGCAGTTCTTC.